This TCR beta chain is from a study of T cells in Graves' hyperthyroidism and ophthalmopathy. As for the study in general: Peripheral blood was acquired at first diagnosis, ahead of any therapy whatsoever.

To note about this clonotype: Its antigen is not known. The DNA is omitted, as the CDR3 cannot be located on it reliably, and the CDR3 follows TCRdb's listing.

The TCR beta CDR3 regions underwent amplification using RNA transcripts as the source. The HTBI set primed first-round TCR CDR3 RT-PCR. TCRdb used MiXCR to reprocess the multiplex PCR reads, holding one entry per CDR3 protein. This sample carries 35,000 or so distinct CDR3 sequences, 52% of them seen once, and the ten largest clones take 17%. Ophthalmopathy cases met thresholds of Clinical Activity Score at least 3, NOSPECS grade at least 4 and duration under 3 months. Study-level findings and limits: The authors' 13 V-J model separated ophthalmopathy from stable hyperthyroidism. Most thyroid clonotypes that were expanded above 0.001 also turned up in blood.

This receptor was obtained from a man aged 35 to 55 with Graves' ophthalmopathy. The source material was blood.

This chain's CDR3 is CASSFYICSARQDYNEQFF. The chain is built from TRBV25-1 and TRBJ2-1; the table calls TRBD1, which could not be checked here. The CDR3 is 19 residues long, ends included. Germline lookup yields CDR1 MGHDK and CDR2 SYGVNS.